Below, 18 T cell receptor beta chains from the same sample are listed, as sequenced in a study of blood T cell repertoires in COVID-19. Repertoires were generated with immunoSEQ multiplex PCR, while TCRdb's copy carries only in-frame clones and drops some. The table records around 98,000 clones, roughly 82% of them present only once. The sample comprised peripheral blood. Every receptor here comes from a man between 65 and 85 years old with active or convalescent COVID-19.

The chain is built from TRBV10-3 and TRBJ1-1; D possibly corresponds to TRBD1 (6 bases). The germline V gene encodes CDR1 ENHRY and CDR2 SYGVKD. Trimming removed 6 bases at V and 2 bases at J, with 13 bases between. The CDR3 runs to 14 residues. In DNA form, the CDR3 reads TGTGCCATCAGGAGGGGGACAACAAACACTGAAGCTTTCTTT. Translation gives CAIRRGTTNTEAFF.

This rearrangement joins TRBV10-3 to TRBJ2-3, with TRBD1 matching over 7 bases. Germline V lookup: CDR1 ENHRY, CDR2 SYGVKD. This CDR3 comprises 20 residues. Trimming at V came to 2 bases and at J to 4 bases, leaving 21 bases not matched to a gene. The CDR3 spells CAISEQKNRGSVRTADTQYF. The CDR3, as DNA: TGTGCCATCAGTGAGCAGAAGAACAGGGGATCGGTAAGGACCGCAGATACGCAGTATTTT.

The chain recombines TRBV19 with TRBJ1-5, with D possibly TRBD1 on 6 matching bases. CDR1 and CDR2 (germline): LNHDA, SQIVND (reference sequence). The CDR3 consists of 13 residues. The V end was cut by 4 bases, the J end by 4 bases, with 8 bases between. The chain's CDR3 is CASSRGLNQPQHF. CDR3 DNA: TGTGCCAGTAGTAGGGGGCTTAATCAGCCCCAGCATTTT.

This clone has a handful of counts. The chain couples TRBV10-3 to TRBJ1-1; 9 bases are shared with TRBD1. The CDR3 has 13 amino acids. Germline loops: CDR1 ENHRY, CDR2 SYGVKD. With 6 bases clipped from V and 1 base from J, the junction kept 0 bases outside the gene matches. Here the CDR3 reads CAIRGQGNTEAFF. DNA of the CDR3: TGTGCCATCAGGGGACAGGGGAACACTGAAGCTTTCTTT.

The chain recombines TRBV7-2 with TRBJ1-2; 8 positions agree with TRBD1. The CDR3 extends over 15 amino acids. Germline CDR1 is SGHTA and CDR2 is FQGNSA. The trim removed 4 bases at V and 4 bases at J, leaving 8 bases unmatched. The CDR3 DNA is TGTGCCAGCAGCTCACCAGGGGGCTCAGGCTATGGCTACACCTTC. Protein product: CASSSPGGSGYGYTF. The variable domain in full, completed from reference TRBV7-2 and TRBJ1-2, reads GAGVSQSPSNKVTEKGKDVELRCDPISGHTALYWYRQSLGQGLEFLIYFQGNSAPDKSGLPSDRFSAERTGGSVSTLTIQRTQQEDSAVYLCASSSPGGSGYGYTFGSGTRLTVV.

The J gene is TRBJ1-2, the V gene TRBV28; tentatively, D is TRBD1 (5 bases). Germline V gives CDR1 MDHEN, CDR2 SYDVKM. V lost 2 bases to trimming and J lost 3 bases, with 7 bases between them. This CDR3 contains 13 residues. The CDR3 DNA follows: TGTGCCAGCAGTTTAGCACAGGACTATGGCTACACCTTC. Its protein product is CASSLAQDYGYTF.

A few counts support this clone. V and J are TRBV7-8 and TRBJ1-5; 7 bases agree with TRBD1. The CDR3 spans 14 residues. The ends lost 7 bases at V and 5 bases at J; junction bases unmatched: 8. Per germline, CDR1 SGHVS and CDR2 FQNEAQ. Here the CDR3 DNA reads TGTGCCAGCACTCCAGGGGGTGCAGATCAGCCCCAGCATTTT. The encoded protein is CASTPGGADQPQHF.

As DNA, the CDR3 is TGTGCCAGCAGAAAAGGACAAGGCCATGGCTACACCTTC. Its translation is CASRKGQGHGYTF. The rearrangement links TRBV2 to TRBJ1-2, with D maybe TRBD1 (5 bases). The CDR3 runs 13 residues. The V gene lost 6 bases and the J gene lost 6 bases, with 14 bases spanning the gap. CDR1 is SNHLY and CDR2 is FYNNEI in the germline V gene. Full variable domain (missing parts from reference TRBV2 and TRBJ1-2): EPEVTQTPSHQVTQMGQEVILRCVPISNHLYFYWYRQILGQKVEFLVSFYNNEISEKSEIFDDQFSVERPDGSNFTLKIRSTKLEDSAMYFCASRKGQGHGYTFGSGTRLTVV.

This clone came up once. The chain couples TRBV3-1 (or the pseudogene TRBV3-2) to TRBJ2-2, with 8 bases identical to TRBD2. Germline V gives CDR1 LGHDT, CDR2 YNNKEL (reference sequence). V shed 5 bases, J shed 4 bases, and the junction held 0 bases outside the gene matches. This CDR3 contains 13 residues. This chain's CDR3 is CASSGTSTGELFF. The CDR3 nucleotides read TGTGCCAGCAGCGGGACTAGCACCGGGGAGCTGTTTTTT.

This clone was detected only a few times. The J gene is TRBJ1-2, the V gene TRBV11-3; D possibly corresponds to TRBD1 (6 bases). Germline-derived CDR1 and CDR2 are SGHNT and YENEEA. With 5 bases removed from V and 3 bases from J, the gap between germline ends came to 13 bases. CDR3 size: 14 residues. CDR3 DNA sequence: TGTGCCAGCAGCCGTCGGGGACATGACTATGGCTACACCTTC. Amino acids: CASSRRGHDYGYTF. Using reference TRBV11-3 and TRBJ1-2 for the parts outside the CDR3, the full variable domain is EAGVVQSPRYKIIEKKQPVAFWCNPISGHNTLYWYLQNLGQGPELLIRYENEEAVDDSQLPKDRFSAERLKGVDSTLKIQPAELGDSAVYLCASSRRGHDYGYTFGSGTRLTVV.

The chain combines TRBV27 with TRBJ1-2; TRBD1 agrees at 9 bases. This CDR3 spans 14 amino acids. Per the germline V gene, CDR1 is MNHEY and CDR2 is SMNVEV (reference sequence). V shed 5 bases and J 3 bases; nucleotides not matched to a gene: 4. In DNA, the CDR3 is TGTGCCAGCAGTCCCGACAGGGGGTACTATGGCTACACCTTC. This encodes CASSPDRGYYGYTF.

V is TRBV7-3 and J is TRBJ2-3; 11 bases agree with TRBD2. J lost 3 bases, V lost 0 bases, and 5 bases had no gene match. CDR1 and CDR2 from the germline V gene are SGHTA and FQGTGA. The CDR3 consists of 17 residues. The CDR3 DNA reads TGTGCCAGCAGCTTAACCCCTAGCGGGGGGATGACAGATACGCAGTATTTT. This gives the protein CASSLTPSGGMTDTQYF.

This chain connects TRBV10-3 to TRBJ2-1; 9 bases fit TRBD1. This CDR3 is built from 12 residues. Germline V gives CDR1 ENHRY, CDR2 SYGVKD. Unmatched junction bases numbered 2, after V lost 6 bases and J lost 8 bases. The CDR3 nucleotides read TGTGCCATCAGAACAGGGGGCCATGAGCAGTTCTTC. Its protein is CAIRTGGHEQFF.

This sequence joins TRBV24-1 and TRBJ1-1; D is undetermined. Germline CDR1 KGHDR, CDR2 SFDVKD. This CDR3 has 13 amino acids. V lost 5 bases and J lost 2, with 8 bases in between. CDR3: CATSASGNTEAFF. The CDR3, as DNA: TGTGCCACCAGTGCAAGCGGAAACACTGAAGCTTTCTTT.

The chain employs TRBV7-9 and TRBJ2-5, with 8 bases fitting TRBD1. Germline V gene lookup returns CDR1 SEHNR and CDR2 FQNEAQ (reference sequence). The CDR3 contains 14 residues. V shed 5 bases and J 2 bases; nucleotides not matched to a gene: 4. For the CDR3, the DNA is TGTGCCAGCAGCGTACGACAGGGGCAAGAGACCCAGTACTTC. This gives the protein CASSVRQGQETQYF.

This chain connects TRBV9 to TRBJ2-3; D unresolved. V was pared by 0 bases and J by 1 base, with 9 bases between. This CDR3 contains 15 residues. The germline CDR1 and CDR2 sequences are SGDLS and YYNGEE. The CDR3 spells CASSVEGVGTDTQYF. DNA of the CDR3: TGTGCCAGCAGCGTAGAAGGAGTAGGCACAGATACGCAGTATTTT.

The chain joins TRBV11-3 to TRBJ1-1; D possibly corresponds to TRBD1 (6 bases). V was cut by 5 bases and J by 5 bases, with 12 bases left in between. Per the germline V gene, CDR1 is SGHNT and CDR2 is YENEEA. The CDR3 loop spans 13 amino acids. In nucleotides, the CDR3 is TGTGCCAGCAGCCGCACAGGGCAGACTGAAGCTTTCTTT. It translates to CASSRTGQTEAFF.

This clone was observed a handful of times. For the CDR3, the DNA is TGTGCCAGCAGCCCCCGGGACAAACACACTGAAGCTTTCTTT. Translated, it gives CASSPRDKHTEAFF. This sequence joins TRBV3-1 (or the pseudogene TRBV3-2) and TRBJ1-1; TRBD1 might be the D (6 bases). The CDR3 loop spans 14 amino acids. In germline, CDR1 is LGHDT, CDR2 YNNKEL (reference sequence). The germline V and J ends were trimmed by 4 bases and 3 bases, with 12 bases remaining between them.